The entry that follows covers one T cell receptor beta chain sequence. The target antigen is unknown. The repertoire was sequenced with immunoSEQ multiplex PCR; TCRdb's copy has only in-frame clones and lacks some. The sample lists about 680,000 clones; roughly 90% were seen once. The data belong to a study of Ad26.COV2.S vaccination and SARS-CoV-2 variants. Study results and caveats: There was reportedly substantial breadth in spike-specific CD8+ and CD4+ T cell responses after vaccination.

Treatment: around 19 received Ad26.COV2.S at low or high dose, single or two shots; about 5 received placebo; per-sample allocation not given. The samples date from day 63 after the first vaccine or placebo injection. A Boston adult aged 18-55 years was the donor. V lost 8 bases to trimming and J lost 1 base, with 7 bases between them. Germline V gene sequence: CDR1 SGHRS, CDR2 YFSETQ. CDR3 size: 13 residues. The source of this sequence is a person between 18 and 60 years old who received the Ad26.COV2.S COVID-19 vaccine or a placebo. Specimen: peripheral blood, collected in a trial of Ad26.COV2.S vaccine versus placebo. The chain joins TRBV5-1 to TRBJ2-6; D is uncertain. The CDR3 DNA sequence: TGCGCCAGTTTTACATCTGGGGCCAACGTCCTGACTTTC. As protein: CASFTSGANVLTF.